Following are 26 T cell receptor beta chains from one sample sequenced in a study of cytomegalovirus exposure and HLA in healthy donors (dated by TCRdb to the late 2010s). Library method: the immunoSEQ multiplex PCR assay. For the multiplex PCR, a mixture combining 60 forward primers for TCR Vbeta segments and 13 reverse primers for TCR Jbeta segments was used. TCRdb provides this immuneACCESS table in a form limited to in-frame rearrangements. Some clones are lacking; in checked studies, under half of them reflect an unresolved V gene, and why the rest are absent is not known. The sample table holds 95,000 to 110,000 clones, of which 76% were seen once. The ten top clones hold approximately 5.3% of the sample. Sequenced sample: PBMCs. These receptors were taken from a young woman in good health and CMV-seropositive.

This chain joins TRBV4-2 and TRBJ2-5; 9 nucleotides agree with TRBD2. The J segment lost 5 bases and the V segment lost 0 bases, leaving 7 bases of the junction unmatched. The CDR3 consists of 16 residues. CDR1 is LGHNA and CDR2 is YNFKEQ in the germline V gene. The chain's CDR3 is CASSQELAGVRETQYF. The CDR3 coding sequence is TGTGCCAGCAGCCAAGAATTAGCGGGAGTCCGGGAGACCCAGTACTTC.

The rearrangement uses TRBV5-6 and TRBJ2-2; D gene uncertain. V lost 0 bases and J 6 bases, leaving 12 bases between the germline ends. Germline V lookup: CDR1 SGHDT, CDR2 YYEEEE. CDR3 size: 15 residues. CDR3 DNA: TGTGCCAGCAGCTTGGCCTTGACACCGGCCGGGGAGCTGTTTTTT. This translates into CASSLALTPAGELFF.

This clone was counted once. The chain is built from TRBV28 and TRBJ2-3; tentative D call: TRBD2 (7 bases). The CDR3 is made up of 14 amino acids. The V gene's germline CDR1 is MDHEN and CDR2 SYDVKM. The V and J ends lost 7 bases and 7 bases respectively, with 18 bases between them. The CDR3 DNA reads TGTGCCAGCACCATGCGGGGGCTCCCTTATACGCAGTATTTT. As protein: CASTMRGLPYTQYF.

The rearrangement uses TRBV10-2 and TRBJ2-2, with 14 positions matching TRBD2. This CDR3 has 19 residues. Germline trimming cut 0 bases from V and 4 bases from J; bases unmatched to any gene: 7. CDR1 is WSHSY and CDR2 is SAAADI in the germline V gene. In DNA, the CDR3 is TGCGCCAGCAGTGAGTCGATGGGACTAGCGGGAGACGTCACCGGGGAGCTGTTTTTT. Encoded protein: CASSESMGLAGDVTGELFF.

V gene TRBV15 combines with J gene TRBJ2-7; the D gene is possibly TRBD1 (8 bases). Trimming removed 0 bases at V and 5 bases at J, with 17 bases between. Germline assignment: CDR1 LNHNV and CDR2 YYDKDF (reference sequence). The CDR3 spans 16 residues. The DNA of the CDR3 is TGTGCCACCAGCAGAGATCTAGCGGACAGGGTTGACGAGCAGTACTTC. This encodes CATSRDLADRVDEQYF.

This clone was seen only a few times. The chain is built from TRBV5-1 and TRBJ2-7, with TRBD2 identical over 11 bases. V lost 5 bases, J lost 1 base, and 8 bases stayed unmatched. The CDR3 loop spans 16 amino acids. Germline CDR1 is SGHRS and CDR2 is YFSETQ. The CDR3 is CASSRTSGSASYEQYF. The CDR3 DNA reads as TGCGCCAGCAGTAGAACTAGCGGGAGTGCGTCCTACGAGCAGTACTTC.

This rearrangement joins TRBV6-5 to TRBJ1-2; maybe TRBD1 (5 bases). Trimming stripped 4 bases from V and 1 base from J, with 10 bases between. CDR1 MNHEY and CDR2 SVGAGI come from the germline V gene. The CDR3 contains 14 residues. CDR3 region: CASSSGTVNYGYTF. In DNA, the CDR3 is TGTGCCAGCAGTTCGGGGACTGTTAACTATGGCTACACCTTC.

The V gene is TRBV11-3, the J gene TRBJ2-6; 7 positions match TRBD1. The CDR3 is 14 residues long. V lost 1 base, J lost 12 bases, and 6 bases stayed unmatched. Germline V CDR1 and CDR2: SGHNT, YENEEA. CDR3 region: CASSLGTGSSVLTF. CDR3 sequence (DNA): TGTGCCAGCAGCTTAGGGACAGGATCTAGCGTCCTGACTTTC.

V is TRBV4-1 and J is TRBJ2-1, with TRBD2 identical over 8 bases. The length of the CDR3 is 19 residues. CDR1 is MGHRA, CDR2 YSYEKL, per germline. V lost 4 bases and J lost 0; bases outside the gene matches: 14. CDR3 nucleotide sequence: TGCGCCAGCAGCCGGAACACCACGAATAGCGGGACCTCCTACAATGAGCAGTTCTTC. Amino acids: CASSRNTTNSGTSYNEQFF.

The CDR3 here is CASSDAGYQPQHF. The DNA for the CDR3 is TGTGCCAGCAGTGATGCGGGTTATCAGCCCCAGCATTTT. The chain is built from TRBV2 and TRBJ1-5, with unresolved D. Trimming took off 3 bases at V and 5 bases at J, with 8 bases between the two ends. The CDR3 sequence is 13 residues long. Germline V gene data show CDR1 as SNHLY and CDR2 as FYNNEI. The full variable domain, completed using reference TRBV2 and TRBJ1-5, is EPEVTQTPSHQVTQMGQEVILRCVPISNHLYFYWYRQILGQKVEFLVSFYNNEISEKSEIFDDQFSVERPDGSNFTLKIRSTKLEDSAMYFCASSDAGYQPQHFGDGTRLSIL.

This chain joins TRBV30 and TRBJ2-2; D gene unclear. Germline V CDR1 and CDR2: GTSNPN, SVGIG (reference sequence). The CDR3 length is 14 residues. Trimming took 0 bases from V and 5 from J, leaving 10 bases between them. For the CDR3, the DNA is TGTGCCTGGAGTGTATTAGATTTAACCGGGGAGCTGTTTTTT. Translating it yields CAWSVLDLTGELFF.

The chain joins TRBV28 to TRBJ2-1; TRBD1 is a possible D gene (6 bases). This CDR3 contains 14 residues. The ends were cut back, 3 bases at V and 3 bases at J, with 9 bases in the middle. Germline loops: CDR1 MDHEN, CDR2 SYDVKM. The DNA of the CDR3 is TGTGCCAGCAGTTTTCTACAGGGCTACAATGAGCAGTTCTTC. Translation gives CASSFLQGYNEQFF.

This clone has just one count. This chain joins TRBV5-1 and TRBJ2-1; TRBD2 agrees at 11 bases. The CDR3 totals 15 residues. V lost 0 bases, J lost 11 bases, and 7 bases stayed unmatched. Germline CDR1 reads SGHRS; CDR2 reads YFSETQ. CDR3 in amino acids: CASSLAPTSGTQQFF. For the CDR3, the DNA is TGCGCCAGCAGCTTGGCACCGACTAGCGGGACTCAGCAGTTCTTC.

The chain uses TRBV6-6 and TRBJ2-7; 9 bases match TRBD2. This CDR3 has 13 residues. CDR1 and CDR2 from the germline V gene are MNHNY and SVGAGI (reference sequence). V was pared by 8 bases and J by 6 bases, with 8 bases of the junction left unmatched. DNA of the CDR3: TGTGCCAGCGGGAACCTGGGACTAGCCGAGCAGTACTTC. Protein: CASGNLGLAEQYF.

V is TRBV29-1 and J is TRBJ2-2; 12 bases are shared with TRBD2. The ends lost 6 bases at V and 4 bases at J; junction bases unmatched: 0. This CDR3 is 13 amino acids long. CDR1 and CDR2 from the germline V gene are SQVTM and ANQGSEA. The CDR3 reads CSVTSGSTGELFF. As DNA, the CDR3 is TGCAGCGTGACTAGCGGGAGCACCGGGGAGCTGTTTTTT.

This chain joins TRBV15 and TRBJ2-7, with 10 bases matching TRBD1. With V trimmed by 4 bases and J by 4 bases, 1 base remained unmatched. Germline V gene lookup returns CDR1 LNHNV and CDR2 YYDKDF (reference sequence). The CDR3 is 13 residues long. CDR3 in amino acids: CATSTDRGYEQYF. The CDR3 region has the DNA TGTGCCACCAGCACGGACAGGGGGTACGAGCAGTACTTC.

The chain recombines TRBV6-7 with TRBJ2-7, with 9 bases fitting TRBD2. TRBV6-7 is an ORF for which the function is uncertain. The CDR3 consists of 14 residues. V shed 3 bases and J 4 bases; nucleotides not matched to a gene: 4. Written as DNA, the CDR3 is TGTGCCAGCAGTTATTTAGCGGGAGTTTACGAGCAGTACTTC. Its protein product is CASSYLAGVYEQYF.

As to this clone: Possible read error: a much larger clone is one base away. Since no conserved phenylalanine or tryptophan closes the CDR3, a read error is the likely cause. V is TRBV28 and J is TRBJ2-6; 7 nucleotides agree with TRBD1. This CDR3 comprises 17 residues. V lost 6 bases, J lost 0 bases, and 8 bases stayed unmatched. Germline CDR1 and CDR2: MDHEN and SYDVKM. This CDR3 is CASSVDRSSSGANVLTV. The CDR3 nucleotides are TGTGCCAGCAGCGTGGACAGGTCAAGCTCTGGGGCCAACGTCCTGACTGTC.

The genes are TRBV2 and TRBJ2-5; the D is unclear. The V gene lost 7 bases and the J gene lost 2 bases, with 11 bases spanning the gap. Germline V gene lookup returns CDR1 SNHLY and CDR2 FYNNEI. The CDR3 extends over 13 amino acids. CDR3 region: CASMGHLQETQYF. In nucleotides, the CDR3 is TGTGCCAGCATGGGCCACTTACAAGAGACCCAGTACTTC.

The V and J genes are TRBV27 and TRBJ1-4; 8 bases are a match to TRBD1. The V segment lost 5 bases and the J segment 5 bases; nucleotides outside the gene matches: 1. The CDR3 has 13 amino acids. Germline loops: CDR1 MNHEY, CDR2 SMNVEV (reference sequence). CDR3 region: CASSRTGNEKLFF. The CDR3 DNA reads as TGTGCCAGCAGTCGGACAGGGAATGAAAAACTGTTTTTT.

The gene calls are TRBV4-1 and TRBJ1-1, with D tentatively TRBD1 (6 bases). Looked up from germline, CDR1 is MGHRA and CDR2 is YSYEKL. Trimming stripped 3 bases from V and 1 base from J, with 12 bases between. This CDR3 contains 15 residues. The CDR3 nucleotides read TGCGCCAGCAGCCAGACCGGGACACCGAACACTGAAGCTTTCTTT. It yields the protein CASSQTGTPNTEAFF.

The chain couples TRBV11-3 to TRBJ2-3, with 8 positions matching TRBD1. Looked up from germline, CDR1 is SGHNT and CDR2 is YENEEA. This CDR3 spans 14 amino acids. V lost 5 bases and J lost 4; bases outside the gene matches: 5. This CDR3 reads CASSRDRGPDTQYF. DNA for the CDR3: TGTGCCAGCAGCCGCGACAGGGGACCAGATACGCAGTATTTT.

V gene TRBV4-2 combines with J gene TRBJ1-5; maybe TRBD1 (6 bases). Between the trimmed V and J ends, which lost 0 bases and 5 bases, there was a span of 14 bases. This CDR3 is 16 amino acids long. The germline V gene has CDR1 LGHNA and CDR2 YNFKEQ. CDR3 in amino acids: CASSQEVAGADQPQHF. Here the CDR3 DNA reads TGTGCCAGCAGCCAAGAAGTTGCGGGGGCAGATCAGCCCCAGCATTTT.

This clone was observed a single time. The chain couples TRBV30 to TRBJ2-7; the D gene is possibly TRBD1 (5 bases). Between the trimmed V and J ends, which lost 1 base and 3 bases, there was a span of 13 bases. From germline, CDR1 is GTSNPN and CDR2 SVGIG (reference sequence). The CDR3 consists of 14 residues. For the CDR3, the DNA is TGTGCCTGGAGTGGTCAGGGAAGAATCTACGAGCAGTACTTC. It yields the protein CAWSGQGRIYEQYF.

This chain links TRBV7-3 with TRBJ2-3, with 7 bases that match TRBD1. Per the germline V gene, CDR1 is SGHTA and CDR2 is FQGTGA. The CDR3 is 15 residues long. V trimming: 5 bases; J trimming: 2 bases; junction bases outside the gene matches: 7. For the CDR3, the DNA is TGTGCCAGCAGCGCGACAGGGAGCAACACAGATACGCAGTATTTT. This encodes CASSATGSNTDTQYF.

The chain links TRBV28 to TRBJ2-3; 10 positions agree with TRBD2. Germline CDR1 is MDHEN and CDR2 is SYDVKM. The CDR3 has 16 amino acids. J gave up 2 bases and V 4 bases, and 6 bases lay outside the gene matches. CDR3 DNA: TGTGCCAGCAGTTCCATAGCGGGAGGCTACACAGATACGCAGTATTTT. Translating gives CASSSIAGGYTDTQYF.